The subject of this entry is one T cell receptor (beta chain). What it binds is not known. TCRdb's copy holds only in-frame clones and misses some; the assay was immunoSEQ multiplex PCR. The data hold over 150,000 clones, with about 90% observed a single time. The record originates from a study of T cell responses to AZD1222 COVID-19 vaccine. Germline loops: CDR1 GTSNPN, CDR2 SVGIG (reference sequence). The CDR3 has 12 residues. V lost 3 bases and J 6 bases, leaving 11 bases between the germline ends. Study-wide points: No day 14 peak samples; only post-peak repertoires were characterized.

The receptor was derived from an adult in good health. This chain connects TRBV30 to TRBJ1-2; no reliable D call. The material was peripheral blood, obtained on day 0 of AZD1222 vaccination. The CDR3 sequence is CAWRRTHHGYTF. Written as DNA, the CDR3 is TGTGCCTGGAGGCGCACACATCATGGCTACACCTTC.